This TCR beta chain was sequenced for a study of blood T cell repertoires in COVID-19. Across the whole study: Donors in the United States, Italy and Spain gave samples during acute or convalescent COVID-19. The cDNA or gDNA used as material had been derived from T cells, B-cell-depleted T cells, or PBMCs.

Data came from immunoSEQ multiplex PCR; TCRdb stores just in-frame clones and leaves some out. This sample has 89,000 or so clones, with approximately 85% found just once. V lost 4 bases to trimming and J lost 3 bases, with 15 bases between them. The CDR3 has 16 residues. Germline assignment: CDR1 SNHLY and CDR2 FYNNEI. The chain employs TRBV2 and TRBJ1-4; D is unresolved. The sample was peripheral blood. The TCR sequence derives from a man in his fifties with active COVID-19. For the CDR3, the DNA is TGTGCCAGCAGTGGTTTTGTTAACAGCCCTAATGAAAAACTGTTTTTT. It codes for CASSGFVNSPNEKLFF.